This record looks at one TCR beta chain sequence and its context. Its target is unknown. The data stem from a study of vaccination effects on CD4 cells after COVID-19. Study details: After vaccination, a few convalescent patients were sampled at early and late time points.

The repertoire was sequenced with immunoSEQ multiplex PCR; TCRdb's copy has only in-frame clones and lacks some. The repertoire holds about 14,000 clones, with roughly 78% as singletons. Under the ViraFEST assay, PBMC were stimulated with viral peptide pools so that antigen-specific CD4+ T cells expanded. Sequencing was performed afterwards. CD4+ T cell isolation took place after 10 days of culture. The person had PCR-confirmed SARS-CoV-2 infection between March and December 2020. BNT162b2 vaccine or mRNA-1273 vaccine was given to participants in two doses. Cells had half their medium changed to IL-2 medium on days 3 and 7. The material sequenced was CD4+ T cells from PBMCs cultured with HCoV-NL63 spike peptides, taken after COVID-19 vaccination. The receptor's source is a human donor who had a prior SARS-CoV-2 infection.

The CDR3 region is CAWSVRSLNEQFF. The CDR3, as DNA: TGTGCCTGGAGTGTAAGGTCGCTCAATGAGCAGTTCTTC. This sequence joins TRBV30 and TRBJ2-1; D gene unclear. The germline CDR1 and CDR2 sequences are GTSNPN and SVGIG (reference sequence). V was clipped by 0 bases and J by 6 bases, with 9 bases between them. This CDR3 has 13 residues.